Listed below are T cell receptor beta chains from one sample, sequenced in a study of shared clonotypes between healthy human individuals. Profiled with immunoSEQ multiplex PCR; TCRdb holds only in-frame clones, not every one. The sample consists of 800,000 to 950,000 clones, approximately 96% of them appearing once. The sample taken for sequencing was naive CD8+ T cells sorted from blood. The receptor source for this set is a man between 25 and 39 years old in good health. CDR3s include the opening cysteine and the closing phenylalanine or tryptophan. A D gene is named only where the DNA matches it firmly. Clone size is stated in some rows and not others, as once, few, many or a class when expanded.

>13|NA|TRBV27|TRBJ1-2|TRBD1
CASSRGTGYGYTF
TGTGCCAGCAGTAGAGGGACAGGTTATGGCTACACCTTC
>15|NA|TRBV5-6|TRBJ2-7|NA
CASSLEETDGYEQYF
TGTGCCAGCAGCTTGGAGGAAACGGACGGTTACGAGCAGTACTTC
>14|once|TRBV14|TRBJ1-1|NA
CASSLRGLVTEAFF
TGTGCCAGCAGCCTCAGGGGATTGGTCACTGAAGCTTTCTTT
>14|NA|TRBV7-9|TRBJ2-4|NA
CASSPPRYKNIQYF
TGTGCCAGCAGCCCTCCTCGCTACAAAAACATTCAGTACTTC
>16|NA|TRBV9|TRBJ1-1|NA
CASSVEALGVATEAFF
TGTGCCAGCAGCGTAGAGGCTCTGGGAGTCGCAACTGAAGCTTTCTTT
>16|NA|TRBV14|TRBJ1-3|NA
CASSHRKREGGNTIYF
TGTGCCAGCAGCCACCGCAAGAGGGAAGGGGGAAACACCATATATTTT
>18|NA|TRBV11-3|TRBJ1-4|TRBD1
CASITPGQTSATNEKLFF
TGTGCCAGTATTACGCCGGGACAGACCTCGGCAACTAATGAAAAACTGTTTTTT
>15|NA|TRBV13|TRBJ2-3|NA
CASSLGLQVTDTQYF
TGTGCCAGCAGCTTAGGATTACAGGTTACAGATACGCAGTATTTT
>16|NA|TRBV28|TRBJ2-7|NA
CASSLSRRQPSYEQYF
TGTGCCAGCAGTTTATCCAGGCGACAACCCTCCTACGAGCAGTACTTC
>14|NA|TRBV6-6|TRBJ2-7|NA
CATTMGQTLAEQYF
TGTGCCACTACTATGGGACAAACGCTAGCTGAGCAGTACTTC
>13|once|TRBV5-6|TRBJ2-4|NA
CASSEQYKNIQYF
TGTGCCAGCAGCGAGCAGTACAAAAACATTCAGTACTTC
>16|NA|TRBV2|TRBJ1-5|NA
CASSDLGALSNQPQHF
TGTGCCAGCAGTGATTTAGGGGCGTTGAGCAATCAGCCCCAGCATTTT